This T cell receptor beta chain was identified in a study of blood T cell repertoires in COVID-19 (dated by TCRdb to 2018 to 2020). For the wider study: Collaborator samples came from the United States, Italy and Spain and covered acute and convalescent phases of COVID-19. The material from the prospective study consisted of cDNA or gDNA derived from T cells, B-cell-depleted T cells, or PBMCs. Nearly every sample came with metadata listing a de-identified subject ID, COVID-19 status, age in years and sex. The samples were drawn from two sources: the first 160 participants of the ongoing ImmuneRACE study, and approximately 1,300 subjects contributed by 6 global collaborators. The repertoires were made available in a free public database intended to serve as a resource for research on the immune response to SARS-CoV-2. Subjects who had been exposed to COVID-19, were actively infected with it, or had recovered from it provided the deeply sampled blood TCRbeta repertoires that made up the dataset. Where available, HLA class I and class II types were taken from metadata supplied by the sample provider and were not determined by assay-based typing. General conclusions and limits of the study: The amount of clinical and demographic metadata varied by source and participant and was provided uncurated.

Spanning cysteine to phenylalanine, the CDR3 consists of 17 amino acids. The sequence is cut down to CDR3 DNA, 51 bases in frame from base 1. Trimming removed 5 bases from V and 3 bases from J; the gene matches leave 7 bases unexplained. Per the germline V gene (reference sequence), MNHNY is the CDR1 and SVGAGI is the CDR2. The immunoSEQ Assay, a bias-controlled multiplex PCR, was used to amplify TCRbeta CDR3 regions from genomic DNA. The paper's processing steps were these. The number of nucleated cells in each sample was estimated from the amplification of reference gene primers within the assay. To quantify the absolute abundance of each unique TCRbeta CDR3 rearrangement, sequence reads were collapsed and filtered. For each sample, productive Simpson clonality was calculated by taking the square root of Simpson's diversity index across productive rearrangements. TCRdb provides this immuneACCESS table in a form limited to in-frame rearrangements. Some clones are lacking; in checked studies, under half of them reflect an unresolved V gene, and why the rest are absent is not known. V and J calls and clone size are those listed in that table; D and trimming were worked out from the DNA. The sample table lists about 83,000 clones, around 90% of them with a count of one. The ten top clones hold around 3% of the sample.

Whole blood was collected in K2EDTA tubes by collaborating institutions according to the institutions' own protocols. For TCRbeta analysis, collaborator samples were shipped as frozen whole blood, as isolated PBMCs, or as DNA extracted from either sample type. A note on this clone: What this receptor recognizes is not known. It has no much larger one-base neighbor in the sample; base qualities were not kept.

Material: peripheral blood. The receptor chain draws on TRBV6-6 and TRBJ2-2, with 12 bases matching TRBD2. This TCR came from a woman aged 45-65 years with active or convalescent COVID-19. CDR3 region: CASSPNRLAGDTGELFF. The DNA is as follows: TGTGCCAGCAGTCCCAACCGACTAGCGGGGGACACCGGGGAGCTGTTTTTT.